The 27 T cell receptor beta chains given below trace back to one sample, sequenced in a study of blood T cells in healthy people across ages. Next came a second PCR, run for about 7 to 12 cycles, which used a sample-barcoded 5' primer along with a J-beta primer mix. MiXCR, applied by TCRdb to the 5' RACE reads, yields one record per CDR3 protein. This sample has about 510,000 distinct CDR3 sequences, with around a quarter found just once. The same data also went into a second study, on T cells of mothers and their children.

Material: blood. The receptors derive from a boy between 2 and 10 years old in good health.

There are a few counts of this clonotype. This CDR3 reads CSATNRVGGSPLHF. CDR3 in DNA: TGCAGTGCCACCAACCGGGTTGGCGGTTCACCCCTCCACTTT. The chain combines TRBV20-1 with TRBJ1-6; no clear D gene. The CDR3 runs to 14 residues. CDR1 is DFQATT, CDR2 SNEGSKA, per germline (reference sequence). Between the trimmed V and J ends, which lost 6 bases and 9 bases, there was a span of 18 bases.

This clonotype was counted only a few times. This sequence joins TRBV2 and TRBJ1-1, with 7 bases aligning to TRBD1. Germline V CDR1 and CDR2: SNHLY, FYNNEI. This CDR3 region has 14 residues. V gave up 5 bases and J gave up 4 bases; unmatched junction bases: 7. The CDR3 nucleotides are TGTGCCAGCAGTCGACAGGGCGGTGGCACTGAAGCTTTCTTT. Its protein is CASSRQGGGTEAFF.

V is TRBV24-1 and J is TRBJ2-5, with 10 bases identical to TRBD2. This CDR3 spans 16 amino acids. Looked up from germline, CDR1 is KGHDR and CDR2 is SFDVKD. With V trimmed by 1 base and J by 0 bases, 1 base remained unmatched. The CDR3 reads CATSDFLAGDQETQYF. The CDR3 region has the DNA TGTGCCACCAGTGATTTTCTAGCGGGGGACCAAGAGACCCAGTACTTC.

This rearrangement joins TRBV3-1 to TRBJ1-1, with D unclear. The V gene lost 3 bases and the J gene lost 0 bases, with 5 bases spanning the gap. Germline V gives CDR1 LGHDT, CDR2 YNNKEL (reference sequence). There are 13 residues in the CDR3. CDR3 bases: TGTGCCAGCAGCCAGTTAATGAACACTGAAGCTTTCTTT. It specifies CASSQLMNTEAFF.

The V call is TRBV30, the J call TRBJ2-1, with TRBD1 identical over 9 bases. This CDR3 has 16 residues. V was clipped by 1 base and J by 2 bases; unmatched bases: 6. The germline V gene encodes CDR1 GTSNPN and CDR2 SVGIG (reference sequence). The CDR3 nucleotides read TGTGCCTGGAGTGCCCTCCGGGACAGGGCCTACAATGAGCAGTTCTTC. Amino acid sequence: CAWSALRDRAYNEQFF.

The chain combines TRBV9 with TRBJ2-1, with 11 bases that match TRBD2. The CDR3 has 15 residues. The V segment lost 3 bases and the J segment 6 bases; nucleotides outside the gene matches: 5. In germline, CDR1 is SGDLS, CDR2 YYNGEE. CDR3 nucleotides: TGTGCCAGCAGCGGAGCCGGACTAGCGGGCAATGAGCAGTTCTTC. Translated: CASSGAGLAGNEQFF.

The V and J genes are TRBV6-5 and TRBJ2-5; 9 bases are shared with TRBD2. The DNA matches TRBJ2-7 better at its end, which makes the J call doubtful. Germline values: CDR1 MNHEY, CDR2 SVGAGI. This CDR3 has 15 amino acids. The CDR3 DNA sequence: TGTGCCAGCAGTTACCAGCGGGAGGCCGAATACGAGCAGTACTTC. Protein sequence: CASSYQREAEYEQYF.

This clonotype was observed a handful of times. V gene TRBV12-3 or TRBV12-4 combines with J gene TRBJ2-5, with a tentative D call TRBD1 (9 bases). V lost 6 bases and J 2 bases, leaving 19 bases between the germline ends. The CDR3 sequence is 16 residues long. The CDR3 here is CASSPGGGTGQETQYF. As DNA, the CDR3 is TGTGCCAGCAGCCCCGGGGGGGGGACAGGGCAAGAGACCCAGTACTTC.

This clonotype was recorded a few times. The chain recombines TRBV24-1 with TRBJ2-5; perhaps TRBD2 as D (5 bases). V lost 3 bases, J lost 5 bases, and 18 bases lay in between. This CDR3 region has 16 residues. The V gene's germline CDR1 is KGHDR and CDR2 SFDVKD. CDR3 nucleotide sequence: TGTGCCACCAGTGATCCCCCACTAGTAATCCGGGAGACCCAGTACTTC. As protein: CATSDPPLVIRETQYF.

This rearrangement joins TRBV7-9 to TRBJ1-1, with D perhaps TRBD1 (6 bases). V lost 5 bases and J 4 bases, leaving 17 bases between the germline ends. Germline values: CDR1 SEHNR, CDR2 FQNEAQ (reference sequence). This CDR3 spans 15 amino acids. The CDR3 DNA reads TGTGCCAGCAGCCCCCAGGACAGCAGAAGCACTGAAGCTTTCTTT. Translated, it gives CASSPQDSRSTEAFF.

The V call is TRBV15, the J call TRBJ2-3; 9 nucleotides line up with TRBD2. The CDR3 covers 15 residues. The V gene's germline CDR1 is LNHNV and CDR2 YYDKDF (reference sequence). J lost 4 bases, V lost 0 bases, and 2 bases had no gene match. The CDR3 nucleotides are TGTGCCACCAGCAGAGATGCGGGGGGGCCAGATACGCAGTATTTT. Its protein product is CATSRDAGGPDTQYF.

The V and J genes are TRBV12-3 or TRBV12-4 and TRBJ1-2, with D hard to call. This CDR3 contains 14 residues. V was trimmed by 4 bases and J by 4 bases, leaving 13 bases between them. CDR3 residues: CASSSRRERYGYTF. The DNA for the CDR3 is TGTGCCAGCAGTTCTCGTCGGGAGCGCTATGGCTACACCTTC.

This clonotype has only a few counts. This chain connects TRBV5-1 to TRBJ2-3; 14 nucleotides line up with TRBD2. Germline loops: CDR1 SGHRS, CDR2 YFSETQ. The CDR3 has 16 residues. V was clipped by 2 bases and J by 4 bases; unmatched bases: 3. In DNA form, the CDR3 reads TGCGCCAGCAGCTTTGGGACTAGCGGGAGCTCAGATACGCAGTATTTT. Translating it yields CASSFGTSGSSDTQYF.

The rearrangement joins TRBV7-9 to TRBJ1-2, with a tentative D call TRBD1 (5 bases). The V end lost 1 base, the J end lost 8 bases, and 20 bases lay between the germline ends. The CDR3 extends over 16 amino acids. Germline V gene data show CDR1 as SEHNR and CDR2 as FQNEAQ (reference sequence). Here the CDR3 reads CASSLDRTVRAEGYTF. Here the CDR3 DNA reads TGTGCCAGCAGCTTAGATCGCACAGTCAGGGCGGAGGGCTACACCTTC.

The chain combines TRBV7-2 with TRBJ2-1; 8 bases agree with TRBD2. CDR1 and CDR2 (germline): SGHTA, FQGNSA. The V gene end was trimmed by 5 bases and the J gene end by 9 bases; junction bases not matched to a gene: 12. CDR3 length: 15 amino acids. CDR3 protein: CASSPTPGLGGEQFF. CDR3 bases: TGTGCCAGCAGCCCGACACCGGGACTAGGGGGTGAGCAGTTCTTC.

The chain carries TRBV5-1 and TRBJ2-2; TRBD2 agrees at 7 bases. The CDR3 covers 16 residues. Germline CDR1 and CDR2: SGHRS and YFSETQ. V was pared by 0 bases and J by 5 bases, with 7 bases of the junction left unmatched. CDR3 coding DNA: TGCGCCAGCAGCTTGGGCCAGCGGGGTTGGACCGGGGAGCTGTTTTTT. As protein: CASSLGQRGWTGELFF.

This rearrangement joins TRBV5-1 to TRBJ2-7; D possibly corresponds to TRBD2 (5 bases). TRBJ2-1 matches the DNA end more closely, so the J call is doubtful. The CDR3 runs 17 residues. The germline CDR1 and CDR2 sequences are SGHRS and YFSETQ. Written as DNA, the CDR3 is TGCGCCAGCAGCTTGGTACTTAGCGCAAACTTCGGCAATGAGCAGTTCTTC. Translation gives CASSLVLSANFGNEQFF.

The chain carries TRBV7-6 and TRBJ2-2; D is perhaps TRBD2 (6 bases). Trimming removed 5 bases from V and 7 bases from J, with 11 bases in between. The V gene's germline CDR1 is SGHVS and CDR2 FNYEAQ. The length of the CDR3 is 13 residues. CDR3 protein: CASSGGWIGELFF. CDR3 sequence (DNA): TGTGCCAGCAGCGGGGGGTGGATCGGGGAGCTGTTTTTT.

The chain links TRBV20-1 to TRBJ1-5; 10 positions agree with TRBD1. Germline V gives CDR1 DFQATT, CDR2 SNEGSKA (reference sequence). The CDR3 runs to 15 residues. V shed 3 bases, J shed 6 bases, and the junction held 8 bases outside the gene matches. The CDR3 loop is CSASVGQGKGQPQHF. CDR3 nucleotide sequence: TGCAGTGCTAGTGTGGGACAGGGGAAGGGTCAGCCCCAGCATTTT.

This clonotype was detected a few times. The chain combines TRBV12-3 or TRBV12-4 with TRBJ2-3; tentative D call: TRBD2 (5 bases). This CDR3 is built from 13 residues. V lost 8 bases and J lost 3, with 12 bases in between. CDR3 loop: CASRVGSTDTQYF. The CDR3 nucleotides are TGTGCCAGCCGAGTAGGGAGTACAGATACGCAGTATTTT.

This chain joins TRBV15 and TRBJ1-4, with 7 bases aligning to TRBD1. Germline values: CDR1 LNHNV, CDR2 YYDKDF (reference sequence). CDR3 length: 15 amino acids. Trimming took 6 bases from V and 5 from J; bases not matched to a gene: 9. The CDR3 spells CATSDLRGQNEKLFF. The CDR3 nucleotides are TGTGCCACCAGTGACCTACGGGGACAGAATGAAAAACTGTTTTTT.

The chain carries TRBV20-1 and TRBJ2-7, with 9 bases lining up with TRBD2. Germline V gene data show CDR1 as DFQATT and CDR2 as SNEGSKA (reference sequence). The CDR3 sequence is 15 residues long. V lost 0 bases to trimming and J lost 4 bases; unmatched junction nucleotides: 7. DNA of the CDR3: TGCAGTGCTAGAGATCAGGTAGCGGGAGATTACGAGCAGTACTTC. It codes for CSARDQVAGDYEQYF.

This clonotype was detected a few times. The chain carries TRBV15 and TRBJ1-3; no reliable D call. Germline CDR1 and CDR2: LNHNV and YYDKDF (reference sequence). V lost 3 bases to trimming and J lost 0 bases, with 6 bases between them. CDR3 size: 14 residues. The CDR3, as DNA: TGTGCCACCAGCAGTGGCTTCTCTGGAAACACCATATATTTT. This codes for CATSSGFSGNTIYF.

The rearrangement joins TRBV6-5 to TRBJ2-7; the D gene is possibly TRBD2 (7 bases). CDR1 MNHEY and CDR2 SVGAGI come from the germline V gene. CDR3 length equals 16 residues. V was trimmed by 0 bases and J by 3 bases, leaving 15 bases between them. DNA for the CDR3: TGTGCCAGCAGTTACTCGGTCGGGGGGCTTCACTACGAGCAGTACTTC. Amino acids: CASSYSVGGLHYEQYF.

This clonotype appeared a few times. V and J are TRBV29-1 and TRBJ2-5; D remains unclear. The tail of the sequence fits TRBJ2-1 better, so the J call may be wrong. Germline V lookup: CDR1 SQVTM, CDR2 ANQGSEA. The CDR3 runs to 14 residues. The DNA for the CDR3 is TGCAGCGTTGAAGGCCTGACGGCTCTCAATGAGCAGTTCTTC. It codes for CSVEGLTALNEQFF.

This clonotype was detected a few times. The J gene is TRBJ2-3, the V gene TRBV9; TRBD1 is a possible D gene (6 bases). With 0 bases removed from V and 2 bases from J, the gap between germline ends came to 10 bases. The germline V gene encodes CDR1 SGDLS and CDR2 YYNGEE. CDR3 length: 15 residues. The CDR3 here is CASSVGGLPTDTQYF. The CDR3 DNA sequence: TGTGCCAGCAGCGTAGGGGGGCTCCCCACAGATACGCAGTATTTT. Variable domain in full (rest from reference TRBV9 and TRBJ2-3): DSGVTQTPKHLITATGQRVTLRCSPRSGDLSVYWYQQSLDQGLQFLIQYYNGEERAKGNILERFSAQQFPDLHSELNLSSLELGDSALYFCASSVGGLPTDTQYFGPGTRLTVL.

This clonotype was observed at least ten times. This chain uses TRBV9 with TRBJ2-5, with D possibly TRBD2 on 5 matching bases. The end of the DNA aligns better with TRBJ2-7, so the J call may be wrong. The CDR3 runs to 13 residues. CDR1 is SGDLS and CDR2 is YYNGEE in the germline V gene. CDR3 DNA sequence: TGTGCCAGCAGCGTAGACGGGGACTACGAGCAGTACTTC. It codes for CASSVDGDYEQYF.